One sample yielded the 27 T cell receptor beta chains listed below, sequenced in a study of CXCR3-negative and CXCR3-positive naive CD8 T cells. General observations from the study: Naive cells positive for CXCR3 carried more hydrophobic TRB CDR3s than CXCR3-negative ones.

Libraries of TRB cDNA were made by 5' RACE and carried UMIs. TCRdb derives one entry per CDR3 protein from the 5' RACE reads, leaving out DNA. The repertoire table contains roughly 65,000 distinct CDR3 sequences. Antigen specificity for these receptors is unknown. Sequencing used naive CXCR3+ CD8+ T cells from blood. The subset was: CD45RO-CCR7+CD27+CD95- naive CD8+ T cells expressing CXCR3 (TNR3+). Receptor source: a human donor in good health. Some clones in this sample may be carry-over from other donors' samples.

The chain links TRBV11-3 to TRBJ2-7; the TCRdb D gene call, TRBD1, has no DNA to confirm it. CDR1 is SGHNT, CDR2 YENEEA, per germline. The CDR3 length is 14 residues. This chain's CDR3 is CASSLGAGAYEQYF. The entire variable domain, with the rest obtained from reference TRBV11-3 and TRBJ2-7, is as follows: EAGVVQSPRYKIIEKKQPVAFWCNPISGHNTLYWYLQNLGQGPELLIRYENEEAVDDSQLPKDRFSAERLKGVDSTLKIQPAELGDSAVYLCASSLGAGAYEQYFGPGTRLTVT.

V and J are TRBV6-4 and TRBJ2-2; the TCRdb call, TRBD1, lacks DNA for checking. The CDR3 extends over 16 amino acids. Looked up from germline, CDR1 is MRHNA and CDR2 is SNTAGT. This CDR3 reads CAFPRYQGANTGELFF.

This sequence joins TRBV18 and TRBJ2-7. Per germline, CDR1 KGHSH and CDR2 LQKENI. The CDR3 totals 14 residues. The chain's CDR3 is CASSPQDTAYEQYF.

The chain employs TRBV15 and TRBJ2-7; TCRdb calls TRBD2, which cannot be checked without DNA. Looked up from germline, CDR1 is LNHNV and CDR2 is YYDKDF (reference sequence). CDR3 length: 16 amino acids. This CDR3 is CATSRASGTAGYEQYF.

V is TRBV6-5 and J is TRBJ2-1; TCRdb's D call, TRBD1, is unchecked because there is no DNA. This CDR3 is built from 17 residues. CDR1 and CDR2 from the germline V gene are MNHEY and SVGAGI. CDR3 sequence reads: CASSSLAGGTSYNEQFF.

The chain has TRBV7-3 and TRBJ2-7; absent DNA, TCRdb's TRBD1 call cannot be checked. Germline-derived CDR1 and CDR2 are SGHTA and FQGTGA. The CDR3 runs to 15 residues. The CDR3 protein is CASSPTGGGWYEQYF.

The chain has TRBV28 and TRBJ2-3; no DNA is available, so the TRBD1 call from TCRdb remains unchecked. Germline CDR1 reads MDHEN; CDR2 reads SYDVKM. The CDR3 extends over 14 amino acids. CDR3 loop: CASRPGQSTDTQYF. Based on the CDR3 plus reference TRBV28 and TRBJ2-3, the full variable domain is DVKVTQSSRYLVKRTGEKVFLECVQDMDHENMFWYRQDPGLGLRLIYFSYDVKMKEKGDIPEGYSVSREKKERFSLILESASTNQTSMYLCASRPGQSTDTQYFGPGTRLTVL.

The chain employs TRBV7-7 and TRBJ2-5. Germline assignment: CDR1 SSHAT and CDR2 FNYEAQ (reference sequence). CDR3 length: 11 amino acids. The CDR3: CASSNVETQYF.

This rearrangement joins TRBV12-3 or TRBV12-4 to TRBJ2-2; TCRdb picks TRBD2, but there is no DNA to check that call. This CDR3 has 16 amino acids. CDR3 amino acids: CASTRLAGGPGGELFF.

The V call is TRBV29-1, the J call TRBJ1-1; TCRdb proposes TRBD1, but this gene call is untestable without DNA. This CDR3 comprises 14 residues. Germline V gene sequence: CDR1 SQVTM, CDR2 ANQGSEA. The CDR3 region is CSVGYGGWGTEAFF.

The chain has TRBV6-5 and TRBJ2-5; TCRdb names TRBD2, which stays unverified in the absence of DNA. The CDR3 runs to 15 residues. Germline lookup yields CDR1 MNHEY and CDR2 SVGAGI. The CDR3 reads CASSYLLAGRETQYF.

This chain joins TRBV7-2 and TRBJ2-7; TCRdb proposes TRBD1, but this gene call is untestable without DNA. CDR1 SGHTA and CDR2 FQGNSA come from the germline V gene. CDR3 length: 14 amino acids. The CDR3 protein is CASSFWDRVSEQYF.

The V gene is TRBV3-1, the J gene TRBJ2-1; TCRdb calls TRBD2, which cannot be checked without DNA. The CDR3 loop spans 17 amino acids. Germline-derived CDR1 and CDR2 are LGHDT and YNNKEL (reference sequence). The CDR3 reads CASSPPTSGGAYNEQFF.

V is TRBV5-1 and J is TRBJ2-1; there is no DNA to check the TCRdb D call of TRBD2. This CDR3 has 16 amino acids. Germline V lookup: CDR1 SGHRS, CDR2 YFSETQ. CDR3 sequence: CASSLATSGSYNEQFF.

The chain links TRBV20-1 to TRBJ2-7; with no DNA, the TCRdb D assignment of TRBD2 cannot be verified. Per germline, CDR1 DFQATT and CDR2 SNEGSKA (reference sequence). CDR3 size: 17 residues. The CDR3 sequence: CSASTYLEGTSKYEQYF.

The chain combines TRBV7-6 with TRBJ2-1; TCRdb's assignment of TRBD2 cannot be checked, as there is no DNA. Germline values: CDR1 SGHVS, CDR2 FNYEAQ. This CDR3 spans 16 amino acids. CDR3 region: CSSNPETSGGASEQFF.

The genes are TRBV4-3 and TRBJ2-3; the TCRdb call, TRBD2, lacks DNA for checking. Germline V gene sequence: CDR1 LGHNA, CDR2 YSLEER. This CDR3 is 16 amino acids long. The CDR3 spells CASSPYIVAGEDTQYF.

The gene calls are TRBV7-2 and TRBJ2-3; TCRdb selects TRBD1, and the lack of DNA leaves this call unchecked. The CDR3 extends over 17 amino acids. Germline V gene data show CDR1 as SGHTA and CDR2 as FQGNSA. The chain's CDR3 is CASSLVGGLTSTDTQYF.

The chain uses TRBV11-2 and TRBJ2-7. Germline V gene sequence: CDR1 SGHAT, CDR2 FQNNGV. There are 13 residues in the CDR3. The CDR3 loop reads CASSLDWTYEQYF.

The chain has TRBV28 and TRBJ2-7; the D call from TCRdb, TRBD1, cannot be confirmed without DNA. Germline V gene lookup returns CDR1 MDHEN and CDR2 SYDVKM. The CDR3 has 12 amino acids. The CDR3 region is CAYGAGVNEQYF.

The J gene is TRBJ2-1, the V gene TRBV27; TCRdb calls TRBD1, which cannot be checked without DNA. In germline, CDR1 is MNHEY, CDR2 SMNVEV (reference sequence). The CDR3 covers 15 residues. This CDR3 reads CASSPDGGGINEQFF.

The rearrangement uses TRBV2 and TRBJ2-2. Germline-derived CDR1 and CDR2 are SNHLY and FYNNEI. This CDR3 is built from 12 residues. Here the CDR3 reads CANRVRAGELFF.

This chain links TRBV5-1 with TRBJ2-4; without DNA, the TCRdb call of TRBD1 cannot be checked. This CDR3 has 15 residues. The germline V gene has CDR1 SGHRS and CDR2 YFSETQ. CDR3 region: CASSPGTGRKNIQYF.

J is TRBJ2-1 and V is TRBV5-1; TCRdb indicates TRBD1, and absent DNA this call remains unverified. The CDR3 consists of 13 residues. Germline V CDR1 and CDR2: SGHRS, YFSETQ. The CDR3 loop is CASSSGDLNEQFF.

The gene calls are TRBV14 and TRBJ1-5. Germline CDR1 and CDR2: SGHDN and FVKESK. The CDR3 has 15 residues. The CDR3 spells CASSRSDIGGQPQHF. The full variable domain, rest sourced from reference TRBV14 and TRBJ1-5, is EAGVTQFPSHSVIEKGQTVTLRCDPISGHDNLYWYRRVMGKEIKFLLHFVKESKQDESGMPNNRFLAERTGGTYSTLKVQPAELEDSGVYFCASSRSDIGGQPQHFGDGTRLSIL.

This chain links TRBV7-6 with TRBJ1-6. CDR1 is SGHVS and CDR2 is FNYEAQ in the germline V gene. The CDR3 sequence is 14 residues long. CDR3 amino acids: CASSSGLSNSPLHF.

The gene calls are TRBV28 and TRBJ2-5. This CDR3 is built from 13 residues. The germline CDR1 and CDR2 sequences are MDHEN and SYDVKM. CDR3 loop: CASSSDYQETQYF.